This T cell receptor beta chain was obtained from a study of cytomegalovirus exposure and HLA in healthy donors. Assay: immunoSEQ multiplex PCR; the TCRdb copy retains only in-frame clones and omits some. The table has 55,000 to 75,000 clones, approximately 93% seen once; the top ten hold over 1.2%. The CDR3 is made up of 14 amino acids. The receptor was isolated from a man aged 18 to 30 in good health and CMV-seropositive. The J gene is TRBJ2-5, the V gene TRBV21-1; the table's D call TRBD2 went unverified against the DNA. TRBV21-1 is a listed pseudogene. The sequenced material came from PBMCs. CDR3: CASSRLAAPETQYF. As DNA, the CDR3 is TGTGCCAGCAGCAGGCTAGCCGCCCCAGAGACCCAGTACTTC.